One sample yielded the 4 T cell receptor beta chains listed below, sequenced in a study of T-cell reconstitution after alpha-beta-depleted transplantation in children. Unique molecular identifiers were built into the TCRbeta library. MiXCR, run by TCRdb on the PCR reads, gives a single entry per CDR3 protein. The repertoire holds more than 550,000 distinct CDR3 sequences, with roughly a tenth as singletons. The material was PBMCs from the stem cell graft donor, obtained from the stem cell graft. These receptors all stem from a human donor who donated a stem cell graft to a child with acute myeloid leukemia.

This clonotype was detected only a few times. The V and J genes are TRBV7-8 and TRBJ2-7, with D perhaps matching TRBD2 (6 bases). CDR3 length: 15 residues. The V gene lost 1 base and the J gene lost 3 bases, with 13 bases spanning the gap. Germline CDR1 reads SGHVS; CDR2 reads FQNEAQ. CDR3 bases: TGTGCCAGCAGCTTAGATCTAATGCGGGACTACGAGCAGTACTTC. It yields the protein CASSLDLMRDYEQYF.

This clonotype was found a few times. The rearrangement links TRBV20-1 to TRBJ2-7, with 10 nucleotides matching TRBD2. This CDR3 is built from 14 residues. Germline lookup yields CDR1 DFQATT and CDR2 SNEGSKA (reference sequence). V gave up 6 bases and J gave up 1 base; unmatched junction bases: 6. The CDR3 nucleotides are TGCAGTGCGTCAGGGACTAGCGTTTCCTACGAGCAGTACTTC. Amino acids: CSASGTSVSYEQYF.

Note on this clonotype: The CDR3 end shows no conserved phenylalanine or tryptophan, and so a read error is likely. This chain joins TRBV5-4 and TRBJ2-1; 13 bases are a match to TRBD2. V trimming: 0 bases; J trimming: 9 bases; junction bases outside the gene matches: 6. CDR1 and CDR2 (germline): SGHNT, YYREEE (reference sequence). The CDR3 is 16 amino acids. The CDR3 region is CASSLGLAGGQAEQFS. DNA of the CDR3: TGTGCCAGCAGCTTGGGACTAGCGGGAGGCCAGGCTGAGCAGTTCTCC.

This clonotype was found many times. The CDR3 DNA is TGTGCCAGCTCACCACCGCGACAGGCCTCTGGAAACACCATATATTTT. Amino acid sequence: CASSPPRQASGNTIYF. The chain couples TRBV18 to TRBJ1-3; TRBD1 might be the D (6 bases). Trimming took 0 bases from V and 0 from J, leaving 9 bases between them. There are 16 residues in the CDR3. Germline-derived CDR1 and CDR2 are KGHSH and LQKENI.